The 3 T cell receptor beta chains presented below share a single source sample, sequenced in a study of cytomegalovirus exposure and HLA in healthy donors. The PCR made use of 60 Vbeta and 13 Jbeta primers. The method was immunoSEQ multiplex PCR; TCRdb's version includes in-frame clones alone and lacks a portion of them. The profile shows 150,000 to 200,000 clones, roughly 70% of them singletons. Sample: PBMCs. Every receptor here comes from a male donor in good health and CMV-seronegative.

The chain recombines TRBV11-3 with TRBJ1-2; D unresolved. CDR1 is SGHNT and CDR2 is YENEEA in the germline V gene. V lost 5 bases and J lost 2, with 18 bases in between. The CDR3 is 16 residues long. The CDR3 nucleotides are TGTGCCAGCAGCCGAAAACCGGAGAGATCCAACTATGGCTACACCTTC. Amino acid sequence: CASSRKPERSNYGYTF.

In DNA form, the CDR3 reads TGTGCCTGGAGTGTCTGGACAGCTAACACCGGGGAGCTGTTTTTT. Its translation: CAWSVWTANTGELFF. This chain joins TRBV30 and TRBJ2-2; perhaps TRBD1 as D (6 bases). Per germline, CDR1 GTSNPN and CDR2 SVGIG (reference sequence). V gave up 0 bases and J gave up 2 bases, with 10 bases separating them. The CDR3 sequence is 15 residues long.

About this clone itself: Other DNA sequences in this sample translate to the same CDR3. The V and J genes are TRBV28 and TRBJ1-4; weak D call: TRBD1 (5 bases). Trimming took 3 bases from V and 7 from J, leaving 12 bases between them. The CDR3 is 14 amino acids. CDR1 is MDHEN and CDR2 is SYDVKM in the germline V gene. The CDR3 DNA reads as TGTGCCAGCAGTTTGGAAGGGGCAGGTGAAAAACTGTTTTTT. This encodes CASSLEGAGEKLFF.